Listed below are T cell receptor beta chains from one sample, sequenced in a study of T cells after somatic rescue of genetic block. TCRdb's table, derived via immunoSEQ multiplex PCR, lists solely in-frame clones and lacks some. This sample has tens of thousands of clones, with about 96% found just once. Source material: peripheral blood mononuclear cells (PBMCs). The receptors derive from a child less than two years old. Each CDR3 is given with its conserved first and last residue. Fields, in order: D gene, clone size, V gene, J gene, CDR3 DNA, CDR3 protein. A D gene is named only where the DNA matches it firmly. The size of a clone is reported for some rows only, either as once, few or many, or as a class for expanded clones.

D gene: TRBD1; clone size: NA; V gene: TRBV5-1; J gene: TRBJ2-5; CDR3 DNA: TGCGCCAGCAGCTTTGTGGACAGGAAAGAGACCCAGTACTTC; CDR3 protein: CASSFVDRKETQYF
D gene: NA; clone size: NA; V gene: TRBV19; J gene: TRBJ1-3; CDR3 DNA: TGTGCCAGTGGGAATGGAAACACCATATATTTT; CDR3 protein: CASGNGNTIYF
D gene: NA; clone size: once; V gene: TRBV7-2; J gene: TRBJ1-2; CDR3 DNA: TGTGCCAGCAGCTTAGGATCAGGGGACTATGGCTACACCTTC; CDR3 protein: CASSLGSGDYGYTF
D gene: TRBD2; clone size: NA; V gene: TRBV28; J gene: TRBJ2-5; CDR3 DNA: TGTGCCAGCAGTTTATCGGGACTAGCGGGAGGAGAGACCCAGTACTTC; CDR3 protein: CASSLSGLAGGETQYF
D gene: TRBD1; clone size: NA; V gene: TRBV6-1; J gene: TRBJ1-2; CDR3 DNA: TGTGCCAGCAGTGAACAGGGGGCCTATGGCTACACCTTC; CDR3 protein: CASSEQGAYGYTF
D gene: NA; clone size: NA; V gene: TRBV28; J gene: TRBJ2-4; CDR3 DNA: TGTGCCAGCAGTTTTCGGGGTTTGACCAAAAACATTCAGTACTTC; CDR3 protein: CASSFRGLTKNIQYF
D gene: TRBD2; clone size: NA; V gene: TRBV12-5; J gene: TRBJ2-1; CDR3 DNA: TGTGCTAGTGGTTTGGTACAATTGACTAGCGGGAGATCTGAGCAGTTCTTC; CDR3 protein: CASGLVQLTSGRSEQFF
D gene: NA; clone size: NA; V gene: TRBV28; J gene: TRBJ2-4; CDR3 DNA: TGTGCCAGCAGTTTACGCGGGACCAGGGGAAACATTCAGTACTTC; CDR3 protein: CASSLRGTRGNIQYF
D gene: TRBD2; clone size: NA; V gene: TRBV6-1; J gene: TRBJ2-7; CDR3 DNA: TGTGCCAGCAGTGTGGGACTAGCGGACGAGCAGTACTTC; CDR3 protein: CASSVGLADEQYF
D gene: TRBD1; clone size: once; V gene: TRBV5-4; J gene: TRBJ2-3; CDR3 DNA: TGTGCCAGCAGCACCCGGGACAGGGGGACAGATACGCAGTATTTT; CDR3 protein: CASSTRDRGTDTQYF
D gene: NA; clone size: NA; V gene: TRBV5-5; J gene: TRBJ2-7; CDR3 DNA: TGTGCCAGCAGCTTTGGCGGGATCTACGAGCAGTACTTC; CDR3 protein: CASSFGGIYEQYF
D gene: NA; clone size: NA; V gene: TRBV27; J gene: TRBJ2-7; CDR3 DNA: TGTGCCAGCAGTTTCCCCCAAGAGGGAGACTCCTACGAGCAGTACTTC; CDR3 protein: CASSFPQEGDSYEQYF
D gene: TRBD2; clone size: NA; V gene: TRBV5-4; J gene: TRBJ2-7; CDR3 DNA: TGTGCCAGCAGTTGGACTAGCGGGAGAAGATACGAGCAGTACTTC; CDR3 protein: CASSWTSGRRYEQYF
D gene: NA; clone size: NA; V gene: TRBV29-1; J gene: TRBJ2-3; CDR3 DNA: TGCAGCGTTGATGTAGCGGAGGGGGGCACAGATACGCAGTATTTT; CDR3 protein: CSVDVAEGGTDTQYF
D gene: NA; clone size: once; V gene: TRBV25-1; J gene: TRBJ1-1; CDR3 DNA: TGTGCCAGCAGTGACCCGAAGACTCGGACCGGCGCTTTCTTT; CDR3 protein: CASSDPKTRTGAFF
D gene: TRBD1; clone size: NA; V gene: TRBV5-4; J gene: TRBJ2-7; CDR3 DNA: TGTGCCAGCAGCTTGGAGGACAGGGCCCACGAGCAGTACTTC; CDR3 protein: CASSLEDRAHEQYF
D gene: NA; clone size: NA; V gene: TRBV20-1; J gene: TRBJ1-5; CDR3 DNA: TGCAGTGAGGACACTAATCAGCCCCAGCATTTT; CDR3 protein: CSEDTNQPQHF
D gene: NA; clone size: once; V gene: TRBV9; J gene: TRBJ1-4; CDR3 DNA: TGTGCCAGCAGCAAGGGGGTAGGTCGTGAAAAACTGTTTTTT; CDR3 protein: CASSKGVGREKLFF
D gene: TRBD2; clone size: NA; V gene: TRBV19; J gene: TRBJ2-1; CDR3 DNA: TGTGCCAGTAGACGGCGGGAGTTCTACAATGAGCAGTTCTTC; CDR3 protein: CASRRREFYNEQFF
D gene: NA; clone size: NA; V gene: TRBV6-1; J gene: TRBJ2-7; CDR3 DNA: TGTGCCAGCAGCCGGATCTACGAGCAGTACTTC; CDR3 protein: CASSRIYEQYF
D gene: NA; clone size: NA; V gene: TRBV10-3; J gene: TRBJ2-5; CDR3 DNA: TGTGCCATCAGTGAGGGTGTAAGGGGGCAAGAGACCCAGTACTTC; CDR3 protein: CAISEGVRGQETQYF
D gene: NA; clone size: NA; V gene: TRBV6-5; J gene: TRBJ1-3; CDR3 DNA: TGTGCCAGCAGTTACAGCTCTGGAAACACCATATATTTT; CDR3 protein: CASSYSSGNTIYF
D gene: TRBD2; clone size: NA; V gene: TRBV2; J gene: TRBJ2-1; CDR3 DNA: TGTGCCAGCAGCAACGGGGGGGATGAGCAGTTCTTC; CDR3 protein: CASSNGGDEQFF
D gene: NA; clone size: NA; V gene: TRBV13; J gene: TRBJ2-5; CDR3 DNA: TGTGCCAGCAGCTTCTTCAGGGAGACCCAGTACTTC; CDR3 protein: CASSFFRETQYF
D gene: TRBD1; clone size: NA; V gene: TRBV6-1; J gene: TRBJ2-1; CDR3 DNA: TGTGCCAGCAGTTTAACAGGGGCGAACTACAATGAGCAGTTCTTC; CDR3 protein: CASSLTGANYNEQFF
D gene: NA; clone size: NA; V gene: TRBV10-3; J gene: TRBJ1-1; CDR3 DNA: TGTGCCACCGCAGGGGTTCTGAGTTACGCCACTGAAGCTTTCTTT; CDR3 protein: CATAGVLSYATEAFF
D gene: TRBD2; clone size: NA; V gene: TRBV11-2; J gene: TRBJ2-1; CDR3 DNA: TGTGCCAGCAGCAGCGGGAGCTCCTACAATGAGCAGTTCTTC; CDR3 protein: CASSSGSSYNEQFF
D gene: TRBD1; clone size: NA; V gene: TRBV6-1; J gene: TRBJ2-7; CDR3 DNA: TGTGCCAGCAAGAGGGCCGGGACAGGGTTTAGGCAGTACTTC; CDR3 protein: CASKRAGTGFRQYF
D gene: NA; clone size: NA; V gene: TRBV6-5; J gene: TRBJ2-2; CDR3 DNA: TGTGCCAGCAGTTTAAGGAGGGGGACCGGGGAGCTGTTTTTT; CDR3 protein: CASSLRRGTGELFF
D gene: NA; clone size: NA; V gene: TRBV9; J gene: TRBJ1-1; CDR3 DNA: TGTGCCAGCAGCGCCCCAGGCGGACGGATGAACACTGAAGCTTTCTTT; CDR3 protein: CASSAPGGRMNTEAFF
D gene: TRBD1; clone size: NA; V gene: TRBV10-1; J gene: TRBJ2-1; CDR3 DNA: TGCGCCAGCAGTGGGGGACAGGGCCCCTACAATGAGCAGTTCTTC; CDR3 protein: CASSGGQGPYNEQFF
D gene: TRBD2; clone size: once; V gene: TRBV5-4; J gene: TRBJ2-1; CDR3 DNA: TGTGCCAGCAGCGGAGGACTAGCGGGAGCCGAGCAGTTCTTC; CDR3 protein: CASSGGLAGAEQFF
D gene: NA; clone size: NA; V gene: TRBV7-2; J gene: TRBJ2-1; CDR3 DNA: TGTGCCAGCAGCTTTTGGGGGCCCTACAATGAGCAGTTCTTC; CDR3 protein: CASSFWGPYNEQFF
D gene: TRBD2; clone size: NA; V gene: TRBV5-6; J gene: TRBJ2-3; CDR3 DNA: TGTGCCAGCAGCCCCTCAGCGGGAGAAGTTGTAGATACGCAGTATTTT; CDR3 protein: CASSPSAGEVVDTQYF
D gene: TRBD2; clone size: once; V gene: TRBV7-6; J gene: TRBJ2-2; CDR3 DNA: TGTGCCAGCAGGCGGACTAGCGGGAGCACCGGGGAGCTGTTTTTT; CDR3 protein: CASRRTSGSTGELFF
D gene: TRBD2; clone size: NA; V gene: TRBV2; J gene: TRBJ2-1; CDR3 DNA: TGTGCCAGCAGCGCCATGATGACTAGCGCGGATGAGCAGTTCTTC; CDR3 protein: CASSAMMTSADEQFF
D gene: TRBD1; clone size: NA; V gene: TRBV4-1; J gene: TRBJ1-1; CDR3 DNA: TGCGCCAGCAGCCAAGAAATGACAGGGCTCACTGAAGCTTTCTTT; CDR3 protein: CASSQEMTGLTEAFF
D gene: NA; clone size: NA; V gene: TRBV9; J gene: TRBJ2-3; CDR3 DNA: TGTGCCAGCAGCGTCGGACTTAGTTTGGAGGATACGCAGTATTTT; CDR3 protein: CASSVGLSLEDTQYF
D gene: NA; clone size: few; V gene: TRBV6-1; J gene: TRBJ2-7; CDR3 DNA: TGTGCCAGCAGTGACTACGAGCAGTACTTC; CDR3 protein: CASSDYEQYF
D gene: TRBD1; clone size: NA; V gene: TRBV2; J gene: TRBJ2-3; CDR3 DNA: TGTGCCAGCACTTTCGGACAGGGCACAGATACGCAGTATTTT; CDR3 protein: CASTFGQGTDTQYF